The source of this T cell receptor beta chain is a study of cytomegalovirus exposure and HLA in healthy donors. Details on this clone: Its antigen is as yet unknown.

Researchers ran the PCR with 60 Vbeta and 13 Jbeta primers. Assay: immunoSEQ multiplex PCR; the TCRdb copy retains only in-frame clones and omits some. This sample's table reports approximately 38,000 clones. Study findings and constraints: V- and J-gene trimming of TCR beta was linked (in a later analysis) to a missense DCLRE1C variant.

Germline CDR1 MNHNS, CDR2 SASEGT. This CDR3 region has 13 residues. The V and J ends lost 7 bases and 2 bases, in that order; junction bases with no gene match: 4. This TCR derives from a man aged 30 to 45 in good health and CMV-seronegative. The specimen sequenced was PBMCs. J is TRBJ2-5 and V is TRBV6-1, with TRBD1 matching 7 bases. Here the CDR3 DNA reads TGTGCCAGCATAACGGGACAGCAAGAGACCCAGTACTTC. Its protein is CASITGQQETQYF.